This is a list of T cell receptor beta chains from one sample in a study of blood T cell repertoires in COVID-19. Produced via immunoSEQ multiplex PCR; TCRdb's table is partial and in-frame only. This repertoire shows more than 25,000 clones, roughly nine tenths found once; its top ten account for roughly 0.59%. Source material: peripheral blood. Receptors were obtained from a middle-aged woman with active or convalescent COVID-19. CDR3s include the opening cysteine and the closing phenylalanine or tryptophan. D genes are given only for firm matches.

J: TRBJ2-7; V: TRBV19; D: .; DNA: TGTGCCAGTAGTATTAGTCAGGGCGAGCTCTACGAGCAGTACTTC; CDR3: CASSISQGELYEQYF
J: TRBJ2-5; V: TRBV6-5; D: TRBD2; DNA: TGTGCCAGCACCGGGAGGCAGACCCAGTACTTC; CDR3: CASTGRQTQYF
J: TRBJ1-1; V: TRBV18; D: TRBD1; DNA: TGTGCCAGCTCAGCGACAGGGGGCGAGAACACTGAAGCTTTCTTT; CDR3: CASSATGGENTEAFF
J: TRBJ2-2; V: TRBV7-3; D: .; DNA: TGTGCCAGCAGCCAACCGAGCACCGGGGAGCTGTTTTTT; CDR3: CASSQPSTGELFF
J: TRBJ1-3; V: TRBV5-1; D: .; DNA: TGCGCCAGCAGCCGGGGACAATCCGGAAACACCATATATTTT; CDR3: CASSRGQSGNTIYF
J: TRBJ1-3; V: TRBV15; D: .; DNA: TGTGCCACCAGCAGAAAACGACAGTCCATGAGCTCTGGAAACACCATATATTTT; CDR3: CATSRKRQSMSSGNTIYF
J: TRBJ1-2; V: TRBV18; D: TRBD1; DNA: TGTGCCAGCTCACCCCCGAACCGACAGGGACTCAACTATGGCTACACCTTC; CDR3: CASSPPNRQGLNYGYTF
J: TRBJ1-6; V: TRBV5-1; D: TRBD1; DNA: TGCGCCAGCAGAAACGAACAGGGGGCTTATTCACCCCTCCACTTT; CDR3: CASRNEQGAYSPLHF
J: TRBJ1-2; V: TRBV18; D: TRBD1; DNA: TGTGCCAGCTCACCGCTGGACAGGCCTAACTATGGCTACACCTTC; CDR3: CASSPLDRPNYGYTF
J: TRBJ2-7; V: TRBV7-6; D: .; DNA: TGTGCCAGCAGCTTAGAACGTTGGAGCGAGCAGTACTTC; CDR3: CASSLERWSEQYF
J: TRBJ2-3; V: TRBV2; D: TRBD1; DNA: TGTGCCAGCAGCCGGGACAGGGGGCTCGCAGATACGCAGTATTTT; CDR3: CASSRDRGLADTQYF
J: TRBJ2-5; V: TRBV19; D: .; DNA: TGTGCCAGTAGTATGGCGTCCGGCGGGGCCCAGTACTTC; CDR3: CASSMASGGAQYF
J: TRBJ1-2; V: TRBV29-1; D: TRBD1; DNA: TGCAGCGTTGACCTCGGACAGGGGAGAGGCTACACCTTC; CDR3: CSVDLGQGRGYTF
J: TRBJ1-1; V: TRBV7-3; D: .; DNA: TGTGCCAGCACCCCCGCCCCTCAGGCTTCTGAAGCTTTCTTT; CDR3: CASTPAPQASEAFF
J: TRBJ1-5; V: TRBV5-1; D: .; DNA: TGCGCCAGCAGCTTTGGCGGTGGGCAGCCCCAGCATTTT; CDR3: CASSFGGGQPQHF
J: TRBJ1-1; V: TRBV28; D: TRBD1; DNA: TGTGCCAGCAGTTTCCACAGGGGGCCCACTGAAGCTTTCTTT; CDR3: CASSFHRGPTEAFF
J: TRBJ1-4; V: TRBV30; D: .; DNA: TGTGCCTGGCACACAGGGCACACTAATGAAAAACTGTTTTTT; CDR3: CAWHTGHTNEKLFF